This T cell receptor (beta chain) is from a study of blood T cell repertoires in COVID-19. Study summary: Some COVID-19 samples were acute and others convalescent; all came from the United States, Italy and Spain.

Authors' methods: Reference gene primer amplification gave estimated nucleated cell counts. Data came from immunoSEQ multiplex PCR; TCRdb stores just in-frame clones and leaves some out. V and J calls and clone size follow that table, whereas D and trimming were derived from the DNA. The sample lists tens of thousands of clones, approximately 80% occurring once. This CDR3 has 18 residues. Per germline, CDR1 SGHTA and CDR2 FQGTGA. The junction had 10 bases not matched to a gene; V was cut back by 5 bases and J by 2 bases. Followed longitudinally, the Seattle patients had been enrolled during active infection.

The clonotype originates from a man aged 30 to 45 with COVID-19, enrolled during active disease. Material: peripheral blood. This chain uses TRBV7-3 with TRBJ2-3; 13 nucleotides line up with TRBD2. CDR3 sequence (DNA): TGTGCCAGCAGCCCGTGGGGAACTAGCGGGAGGGCCACAGATACGCAGTATTTT. It is translated as CASSPWGTSGRATDTQYF. The full variable domain, with the rest looked up from reference TRBV7-3 and TRBJ2-3, is GAGVSQTPSNKVTEKGKYVELRCDPISGHTALYWYRQSLGQGPEFLIYFQGTGAADDSGLPNDRFFAVRPEGSVSTLKIQRTERGDSAVYLCASSPWGTSGRATDTQYFGPGTRLTVL.